Listed below are T cell receptor beta chains from one sample, sequenced in a study of blood T cell repertoires in COVID-19. Method: immunoSEQ multiplex PCR; TCRdb's copy keeps in-frame clones and lacks some. The sample lists about 210,000 clones, approximately 89% occurring once. Sequencing used peripheral blood. These receptors all come from a woman aged 40 to 50 with acute or convalescent COVID-19. CDR3s include the opening cysteine and the closing phenylalanine or tryptophan. A D gene is named only where the DNA matches it firmly. A row's size may be missing; if present it is once, few, many or a size class.

v_call	clone_size	d_call	j_call	cdr3_aa	cdr3_nt
TRBV12-3/TRBV12-4	.	.	TRBJ2-3	CASTPSVDTQYF	TGTGCCAGCACTCCTTCGGTAGATACGCAGTATTTT
TRBV4-2	.	.	TRBJ1-1	CASSQGGTAEAFF	TGTGCCAGCAGCCAGGGGGGGACGGCTGAAGCTTTCTTT
TRBV7-2	once	TRBD1	TRBJ2-1	CASSLTDRRNEQFF	TGTGCCAGCAGCTTAACGGACAGGCGCAATGAGCAGTTCTTC
TRBV7-2	.	TRBD1	TRBJ1-2	CASSLVRQGRKGYTF	TGTGCCAGCAGCTTAGTTCGACAGGGGAGGAAGGGCTACACCTTC
TRBV6-6	few	TRBD2	TRBJ2-2	CASSASGGGAGELFF	TGTGCCAGCAGTGCCAGCGGCGGGGGGGCCGGGGAGCTGTTTTTT
TRBV10-3	.	TRBD2	TRBJ2-5	CAISENLGPSGGKETQYF	TGTGCCATCAGTGAGAACCTGGGCCCTAGCGGGGGGAAGGAGACCCAGTACTTC
TRBV11-2	.	.	TRBJ2-2	CASSLDRGATNTGELFF	TGTGCCAGCAGCTTAGATCGGGGGGCCACGAACACCGGGGAGCTGTTTTTT
TRBV6-5	.	.	TRBJ1-2	CASTSPPGSYGYTF	TGTGCCAGCACCTCCCCCCCAGGAAGCTATGGCTACACCTTC
TRBV9	.	.	TRBJ1-2	CASSVGPTEGYGYTF	TGTGCCAGCAGCGTAGGGCCGACGGAGGGCTATGGCTACACCTTC
TRBV28	.	.	TRBJ1-2	CASRSMGLSVGGYTF	TGTGCCAGCCGTAGTATGGGCCTTTCCGTAGGTGGCTACACCTTC
TRBV4-2	.	TRBD1	TRBJ1-4	CASSQGSGTVNEKLFF	TGTGCCAGCAGCCAAGGCTCCGGGACAGTTAATGAAAAACTGTTTTTT
TRBV7-2	.	TRBD1	TRBJ2-3	CASSSQGAVSDTQYF	TGTGCCAGCAGCTCTCAGGGGGCTGTTTCAGATACGCAGTATTTT
TRBV11-2	.	.	TRBJ1-2	CASSLVRDYGYTF	TGTGCCAGCAGCTTAGTTAGAGACTATGGCTACACCTTC
TRBV24-1	.	TRBD2	TRBJ2-3	CATRGGSTDTQYF	TGTGCCACCCGGGGGGGGAGCACAGATACGCAGTATTTT
TRBV9	.	TRBD1	TRBJ1-1	CASSVGQAFHMNTEAFF	TGTGCCAGCAGCGTTGGACAGGCCTTCCATATGAACACTGAAGCTTTCTTT
TRBV11-2	.	.	TRBJ2-2	CASSLDGASNTGELFF	TGTGCCAGCAGCTTAGATGGGGCTTCGAACACCGGGGAGCTGTTTTTT
TRBV11-3	.	TRBD2	TRBJ2-3	CASSLLAGGADTQYF	TGTGCCAGCAGCCTATTAGCGGGGGGTGCAGATACGCAGTATTTT
TRBV5-1	.	.	TRBJ2-2	CASSLRQRDTGELFF	TGCGCCAGCAGCTTGAGGCAGAGGGACACCGGGGAGCTGTTTTTT
TRBV4-1	.	.	TRBJ1-3	CASSQGAPQGGPGNTIYF	TGCGCCAGCAGCCAAGGAGCCCCCCAGGGCGGCCCTGGAAACACCATATATTTT
TRBV2	.	TRBD1	TRBJ2-1	CASSEARGTGGQNEQFF	TGTGCCAGCAGTGAAGCGCGGGGGACAGGGGGACAAAATGAGCAGTTCTTC
TRBV6-5	.	TRBD1	TRBJ1-1	CASRLSGQENTEAFF	TGTGCCAGCAGATTATCGGGACAGGAGAACACTGAAGCTTTCTTT
TRBV19	.	.	TRBJ2-2	CASNTPVRTIRPGELFF	TGTGCCAGTAACACCCCTGTTCGGACTATCAGACCCGGGGAGCTGTTTTTT
TRBV30	.	.	TRBJ1-5	CAWSAGEGQPQHF	TGTGCCTGGAGTGCAGGGGAGGGCCAGCCCCAGCATTTT
TRBV10-2	.	.	TRBJ2-5	CASSSGREYQETQYF	TGCGCCAGCAGCTCGGGCCGGGAATACCAAGAGACCCAGTACTTC
TRBV9	few	TRBD1	TRBJ1-5	CASSQAGQGYQPQHF	TGTGCCAGCAGCCAAGCAGGACAGGGGTATCAGCCCCAGCATTTT
TRBV19	.	.	TRBJ1-6	CASSIQVTSSPLHF	TGTGCCAGTAGTATACAGGTAACCAGTTCACCCCTCCACTTT
TRBV27	.	TRBD1	TRBJ1-4	CASSSWTGKREKLFF	TGTGCCAGCAGTTCCTGGACAGGGAAGAGGGAAAAACTGTTTTTT
TRBV9	.	.	TRBJ1-1	CASSHRPGHQNTEAFF	TGTGCCAGCAGCCATCGACCGGGACATCAGAACACTGAAGCTTTCTTT
TRBV6-2/TRBV6-3	.	TRBD1	TRBJ1-2	CASSYADRGLSSGYTF	TGTGCCAGCAGTTACGCAGACAGGGGGCTTTCATCTGGCTACACCTTC
TRBV6-1	.	.	TRBJ1-5	CASSEALGQLNQPQHF	TGTGCCAGCAGTGAAGCCCTTGGACAGCTCAATCAGCCCCAGCATTTT
TRBV5-6	once	TRBD1	TRBJ1-2	CASSLRTGFNYGYTF	TGTGCCAGCAGCCTACGGACAGGGTTCAACTATGGCTACACCTTC
TRBV4-1	.	.	TRBJ1-5	CASSHSVNSNQPQHF	TGCGCCAGCAGCCACTCGGTCAATAGCAATCAGCCCCAGCATTTT
TRBV19	.	TRBD1	TRBJ1-1	CASTEGQRNTEAFF	TGTGCCAGTACCGAGGGACAGCGGAACACTGAAGCTTTCTTT
TRBV11-2	.	.	TRBJ1-1	CASSPLSGVGNTEAFF	TGTGCCAGCAGCCCCCTTTCAGGGGTGGGGAACACTGAAGCTTTCTTT
TRBV10-3	.	.	TRBJ1-3	CAISESGRHSGNTIYF	TGTGCCATCAGTGAGTCTGGGCGCCACTCTGGAAACACCATATATTTT
TRBV3-1/TRBV3-2	.	.	TRBJ2-5	CASSPRGETQYF	TGTGCCAGCAGCCCCAGGGGAGAGACCCAGTACTTC
TRBV6-6	.	TRBD1	TRBJ1-1	CASSYGTENTEAFF	TGTGCCAGCAGTTACGGGACAGAGAACACTGAAGCTTTCTTT
TRBV5-5	.	TRBD1	TRBJ2-1	CASSLEDRVWNEQFF	TGTGCCAGCAGCTTGGAGGACAGGGTGTGGAATGAGCAGTTCTTC
TRBV7-2	.	TRBD1	TRBJ1-2	CASSSLDRALGGYTF	TGTGCCAGCAGCTCCCTAGACAGGGCCCTTGGTGGCTACACCTTC
TRBV2	.	.	TRBJ2-5	CASSEGRLASETQYF	TGTGCCAGCAGTGAGGGACGGCTAGCGTCGGAGACCCAGTACTTC
TRBV27	.	TRBD1	TRBJ1-6	CASTRGQGDNSPLHF	TGTGCCAGCACTAGGGGACAGGGAGATAATTCACCCCTCCACTTT
TRBV12-3/TRBV12-4	.	.	TRBJ1-1	CASSQTGSSEAFF	TGTGCCAGCAGTCAAACAGGGTCTTCTGAAGCTTTCTTT
TRBV6-1	.	.	TRBJ2-2	CASSEGPGSGELFF	TGTGCCAGCAGTGAGGGTCCGGGGTCCGGGGAGCTGTTTTTT
TRBV11-2	.	TRBD1	TRBJ2-6	CASSPQGTGGAGANVLTF	TGTGCCAGCAGCCCCCAAGGGACAGGGGGCGCTGGGGCCAACGTCCTGACTTTC
TRBV6-1	once	.	TRBJ1-3	CASSERRGKGNTIYF	TGTGCCAGCAGTGAAAGGCGGGGGAAGGGAAACACCATATATTTT
TRBV4-2	.	.	TRBJ1-5	CASSYRVGQPQHF	TGTGCCAGCAGCTACAGGGTAGGTCAGCCCCAGCATTTT